This T cell receptor (beta chain) is from a study of blood T cell repertoires in COVID-19. The wider study: From T cells, B-cell-depleted T cells, or PBMCs came the material, which was cDNA or gDNA.

The CDR3 sequence is 13 residues long. Germline V gene sequence: CDR1 MNHEY, CDR2 SVGAGI. V dropped 0 bases and J dropped 8 bases, with 11 bases sitting between them. In the original analysis: Researchers report that nucleated cell counts were estimated from reference gene primer amplification. The table came from immunoSEQ multiplex PCR; TCRdb's copy has only in-frame clones and leaves some out. The V and J calls and clone size are taken from that table; D and trimming were inferred from the DNA. The sample holds under 450,000 clones, approximately 90% seen once. The sequenced sample consisted of peripheral blood. This sequence was found in a woman between 45 and 60 years old with COVID-19, enrolled during active disease. V is TRBV6-5 and J is TRBJ2-7; no definite D call. The DNA of the CDR3 is TGTGCCAGCAGTTACTCGCTAATGAACCAGCAGTACTTC. Encoded protein: CASSYSLMNQQYF.